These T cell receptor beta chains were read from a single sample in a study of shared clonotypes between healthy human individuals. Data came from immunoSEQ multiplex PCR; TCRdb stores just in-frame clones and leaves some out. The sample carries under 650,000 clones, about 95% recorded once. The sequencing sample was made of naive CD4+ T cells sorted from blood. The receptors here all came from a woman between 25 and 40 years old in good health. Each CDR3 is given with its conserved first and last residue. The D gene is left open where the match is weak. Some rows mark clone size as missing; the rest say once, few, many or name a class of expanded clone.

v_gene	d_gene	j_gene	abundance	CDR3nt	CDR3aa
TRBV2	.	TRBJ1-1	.	TGTGCCAGCAGTCGGAGGAGCGTCGGTGAAGCTTTCTTT	CASSRRSVGEAFF
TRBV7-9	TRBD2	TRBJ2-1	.	TGTGCCAGCAGCTTAGTGGGAGGGCTAAACAATGAGCAGTTCTTC	CASSLVGGLNNEQFF
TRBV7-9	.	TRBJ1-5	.	TGTGCCAGCAGCTTCGATCCGGGGAATCAGCCCCAGCATTTT	CASSFDPGNQPQHF
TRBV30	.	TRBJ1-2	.	TGTGCCTGGAGGATTACAGGGTACAACGGCTACACCTTC	CAWRITGYNGYTF
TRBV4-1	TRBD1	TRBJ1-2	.	TGCGCCAGCAGCCCGGGACAGGGGACTAGTGGGGGCTACACCTTC	CASSPGQGTSGGYTF
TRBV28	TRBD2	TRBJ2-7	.	TGTGCCAGCAGTTCCAAAGCGGGAGGTATCTACGAGCAGTACTTC	CASSSKAGGIYEQYF
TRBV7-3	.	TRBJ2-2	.	TGTGCCAGCAGCCCCTACACCGGGGAGCTGTTTTTT	CASSPYTGELFF
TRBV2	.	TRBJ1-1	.	TGTGCCAGCTTACCGGGTGGGGGCACTGAAGCTTTCTTT	CASLPGGGTEAFF
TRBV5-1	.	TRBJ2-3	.	TGCGCCAGCAGCATAAGTAAAGGGCTATTCACAGATACGCAGTATTTT	CASSISKGLFTDTQYF
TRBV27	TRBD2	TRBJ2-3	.	TGTGCCAGCAGTCCCGGGCTAGCGGGAAACACAGATACGCAGTATTTT	CASSPGLAGNTDTQYF
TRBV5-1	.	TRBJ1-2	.	TGCGCCAGCAACCTTATCGACGGCAACTATGGCTACACCTTC	CASNLIDGNYGYTF
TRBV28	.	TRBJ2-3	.	TGTGCCAGCAGTTTAGAGGGAGGTAGGGGCACAGATACGCAGTATTTT	CASSLEGGRGTDTQYF
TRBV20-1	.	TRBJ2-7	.	TGCAGTGCTAGAGTTGGCTACGAGCAGTACTTC	CSARVGYEQYF
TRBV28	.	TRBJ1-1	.	TGTGCCAGCAGCAAGGGGGAGAGAGAAGCTTTCTTT	CASSKGEREAFF
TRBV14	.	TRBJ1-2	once	TGTGCCAGCAGCCAAGATAACTCGGAGGTTGGCTACACCTTC	CASSQDNSEVGYTF
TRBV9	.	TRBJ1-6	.	TGTGCCAGCAGCGTAGAAGTAGGGAATTCACCCCTCCACTTT	CASSVEVGNSPLHF
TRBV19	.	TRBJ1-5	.	TGTGCCAGTAGTAGGGACGTCACAGCGAACAATCAGCCCCAGCATTTT	CASSRDVTANNQPQHF
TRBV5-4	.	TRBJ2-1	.	TGTGCCAGCAGCTTGGTACTAGGTAGGGGAAATGAGCAGTTCTTC	CASSLVLGRGNEQFF
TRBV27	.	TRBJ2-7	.	TGTGCCAGCAGTTTATCCGGTATAATCTCCTACGAGCAGTACTTC	CASSLSGIISYEQYF
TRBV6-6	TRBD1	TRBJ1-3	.	TGTGCCAGCAGCTATTCGGACAGGGGGGGAAACACCATATATTTT	CASSYSDRGGNTIYF
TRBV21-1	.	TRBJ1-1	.	TGTGCCAGCAGCAGTAAGAGACGTTCGAACACTGAAGCTTTCTTT	CASSSKRRSNTEAFF
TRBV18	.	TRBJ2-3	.	TGTGCCAGCTCACCACGCGGCGGATTCACAGATACGCAGTATTTT	CASSPRGGFTDTQYF
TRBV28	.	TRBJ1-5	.	TGTGCCAGCTCCCAGGTGAGGCGCCAGCCCCAGCATTTT	CASSQVRRQPQHF
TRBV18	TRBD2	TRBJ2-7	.	TGTGCCAGCTCAGCCCATCCTAGCGGGAGTTTACACGAGCAGTACTTC	CASSAHPSGSLHEQYF
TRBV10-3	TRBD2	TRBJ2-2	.	TGTGCCATCAGTGGACTAGCGGGGGAGACCGGGGAGCTGTTTTTT	CAISGLAGETGELFF
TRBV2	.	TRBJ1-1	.	TGTGCCAGCACCCCGACCGAGAACACTGAAGCTTTCTTT	CASTPTENTEAFF
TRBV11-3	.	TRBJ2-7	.	TGTGCCAGCAGCTTAGATTGGGAAGGGTCGGGCGAGCAGTACTTC	CASSLDWEGSGEQYF
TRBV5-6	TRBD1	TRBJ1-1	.	TGTGCCAGCAGCTGGGGACAGGGGAAGACTTTCTTT	CASSWGQGKTFF
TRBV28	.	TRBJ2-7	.	TGTGCCAGCAGTTTTGGGCAGGGCTACGAGCAGTACTTC	CASSFGQGYEQYF
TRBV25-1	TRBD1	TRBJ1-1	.	TGTGCCAGCAGTGAACTAGCTGGCCGAAAGGGGGCAGGCACTGAAGCTTTCTTT	CASSELAGRKGAGTEAFF
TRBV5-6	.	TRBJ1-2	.	TGTGCCAGCAGCACGGCTTTGGGCAGCTATGGCTACACCTTC	CASSTALGSYGYTF
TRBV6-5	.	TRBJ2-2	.	TGTGCCAGCAGTTCGGCGACCGGGGAGCTGTTTTTT	CASSSATGELFF
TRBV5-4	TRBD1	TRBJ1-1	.	TGTGCCAGCAGTCTTCCGGACAGGGCGGGGACGAACACTGAAGCTTTCTTT	CASSLPDRAGTNTEAFF
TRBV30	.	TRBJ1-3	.	TGTGCCTGGCCCCCCCTCGACAGGTCTCACAACACCATATATTTT	CAWPPLDRSHNTIYF
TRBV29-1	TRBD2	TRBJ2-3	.	TGCAGTGTAACTAGCGGGATGAGCACAGATACGCAGTATTTT	CSVTSGMSTDTQYF
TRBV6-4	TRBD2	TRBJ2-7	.	TGTGCCAGCAGGAAGTATACCGGGACTAGCGGGTCCTACGAGCAGTACTTC	CASRKYTGTSGSYEQYF
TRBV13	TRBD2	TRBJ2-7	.	TGTGCCAGCAGCGAAAGAACTAGCGGCCGACCCTACGAGCAGTACTTC	CASSERTSGRPYEQYF
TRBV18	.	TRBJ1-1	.	TGTGCCAGCTCACCTATAGAGAACACTGAAGCTTTCTTT	CASSPIENTEAFF
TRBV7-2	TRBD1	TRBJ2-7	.	TGTGCCAGCAGCACGGCGGTGGGGGACAGAAGGGAGCAGTACTTC	CASSTAVGDRREQYF
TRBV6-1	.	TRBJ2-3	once	TGTGCCAGCAGTGAAGCGCTTCCCGGGTGGACAGATACGCAGTATTTT	CASSEALPGWTDTQYF
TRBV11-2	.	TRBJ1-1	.	TGTGCCAGCAGCTTAGTTGGGGGTCCACTTATGAACACTGAAGCTTTCTTT	CASSLVGGPLMNTEAFF
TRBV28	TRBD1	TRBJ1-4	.	TGTGCCAGCAGTTCCCCATCTACAGGGGGCATGAAAAAACTGTTTTTT	CASSSPSTGGMKKLFF
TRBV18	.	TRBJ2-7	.	TGTGCCAGCTCACCTGACACCGGTATGGAGCAGTACTTC	CASSPDTGMEQYF
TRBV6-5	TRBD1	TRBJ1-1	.	TGTGCCAGCAGAGACAGGGCTCAGGAGAACACTGAAGCTTTCTTT	CASRDRAQENTEAFF
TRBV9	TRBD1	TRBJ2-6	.	TGTGCCAGCAGCGAGAGGGGACAGACGACCTCTGGGGCCAACGTCCTGACTTTC	CASSERGQTTSGANVLTF
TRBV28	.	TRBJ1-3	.	TGTGCCAGCAGTTCGCAACAGGCGACGTCTGGAAACACCATATATTTT	CASSSQQATSGNTIYF
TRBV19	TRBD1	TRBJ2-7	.	TGTGCCAGTAGCCGGACGACAGGGAGCTCCTACGAGCAGTACTTC	CASSRTTGSSYEQYF
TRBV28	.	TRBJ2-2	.	TGTGCCAGCAGTTCCATAACACCGAACACCGGGGAGCTGTTTTTT	CASSSITPNTGELFF
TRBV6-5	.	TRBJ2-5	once	TGTGCCAGCAGTTACAATTTCGGGGCCCAAGAGACCCAGTACTTC	CASSYNFGAQETQYF
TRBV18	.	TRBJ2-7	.	TGTGCCAGCTCACTTACGGGGGCGGGGAGTTCCTACGAGCAGTACTTC	CASSLTGAGSSYEQYF
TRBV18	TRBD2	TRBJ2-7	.	TGTGCCAGCTCACGAGAACTAGCGGCAGCCTCCTACGAGCAGTACTTC	CASSRELAAASYEQYF
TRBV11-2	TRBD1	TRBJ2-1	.	TGTGCCAGCAGGCGAGGGGACAGGAAAGCGTACGAGCAGTTCTTC	CASRRGDRKAYEQFF
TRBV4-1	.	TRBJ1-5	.	TGCGCCAGCAGCCAAGGGCCTTATAGCAATCAGCCCCAGCATTTT	CASSQGPYSNQPQHF
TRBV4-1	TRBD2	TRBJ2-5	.	TGCGCCAGCAGCCCACTCCCCCCGGGACTAGCGGGACAACAAGAGACCCAGTACTTC	CASSPLPPGLAGQQETQYF